The 21 T cell receptor beta chains in this list originate from one sample, sequenced in a study of chronic HIV infection and antiretroviral therapy. TCRdb reprocessed the 5' RACE reads with MiXCR, giving one entry per CDR3 protein. The sample records more than 40,000 distinct CDR3 sequences, approximately 19% being singletons. The sample taken for sequencing was peripheral blood. All receptors derive from an adult who had HIV and had not received antiretroviral therapy, or was an uninfected healthy control (not recorded which).

The V call is TRBV5-1, the J call TRBJ2-7, with TRBD1 identical over 8 bases. This CDR3 has 14 residues. Unmatched junction bases numbered 6, after V lost 4 bases and J lost 3 bases. The germline V gene encodes CDR1 SGHRS and CDR2 YFSETQ. The CDR3 DNA reads as TGCGCCAGCAGCACGGGACAGGATCTCTACGAGCAGTACTTC. Translation: CASSTGQDLYEQYF.

This clonotype was detected ten times or more. V gene TRBV28 combines with J gene TRBJ2-3; 7 bases map to TRBD2. Germline V CDR1 and CDR2: MDHEN, SYDVKM. CDR3 length: 14 amino acids. The J segment lost 4 bases and the V segment lost 2 bases, leaving 3 bases of the junction unmatched. This CDR3 is CASSLAGEADTQYF. The DNA of the CDR3 is TGTGCCAGCAGTTTAGCGGGAGAGGCAGATACGCAGTATTTT.

This clonotype has a handful of counts. The rearrangement links TRBV28 to TRBJ1-4; D unresolved. The germline V gene encodes CDR1 MDHEN and CDR2 SYDVKM. The CDR3 spans 16 residues. Trimming cost V 3 bases and J 0 bases, with 11 bases left between them. The DNA for the CDR3 is TGTGCCAGCAGTTTCTTATCACCCTCAACTAATGAAAAACTGTTTTTT. Translated: CASSFLSPSTNEKLFF.

The sample holds a few counts of this clonotype. This sequence joins TRBV7-2 and TRBJ2-3; TRBD1 aligns across 10 bases. V shed 5 bases, J shed 6 bases, and the junction held 11 bases outside the gene matches. This CDR3 has 16 residues. Germline CDR1 SGHTA, CDR2 FQGNSA. As DNA, the CDR3 is TGTGCCAGCAGCCCAGGGGGTCGGGACAGGGGTGATACGCAGTATTTT. This encodes CASSPGGRDRGDTQYF.

A few counts support this clonotype. The chain uses TRBV7-2 and TRBJ2-1; D is undetermined. The CDR3 is 13 amino acids. The V gene lost 1 base and the J gene lost 8 bases, with 9 bases spanning the gap. Germline CDR1 SGHTA, CDR2 FQGNSA. CDR3 sequence (DNA): TGTGCCAGCAGCTTAGTAAAGTGGGATGAGCAGTTCTTC. It codes for CASSLVKWDEQFF.

The chain links TRBV28 to TRBJ1-6; D possibly corresponds to TRBD1 (5 bases). The germline CDR1 and CDR2 sequences are MDHEN and SYDVKM. The V gene lost 8 bases and the J gene lost 6 bases, with 14 bases spanning the gap. This CDR3 has 14 amino acids. CDR3 DNA sequence: TGTGCCAGCCACCGGGGCGGAATTAATTCACCCCTCCACTTT. This sequence encodes CASHRGGINSPLHF.

This chain connects TRBV28 to TRBJ2-7, with D perhaps TRBD2 (6 bases). Germline CDR1 and CDR2: MDHEN and SYDVKM. Trimming removed 6 bases from V and 3 bases from J, with 12 bases in between. This CDR3 has 13 amino acids. Written as DNA, the CDR3 is TGTGCCAGCAGCTCCGGAGGGTACTACGAGCAGTACTTC. It is translated as CASSSGGYYEQYF.

Only a few counts were recorded for this clonotype. This rearrangement joins TRBV29-1 to TRBJ1-2; no firm D call. The CDR3 is made up of 11 amino acids. Germline V gene lookup returns CDR1 SQVTM and CDR2 ANQGSEA. Trimming pared 3 bases from V and 2 bases from J, leaving 4 bases between. The DNA for the CDR3 is TGCAGCGTTGACGGAAACTATGGCTACACCTTC. It codes for CSVDGNYGYTF.

This clonotype was counted between two and nine times. The V gene is TRBV2, the J gene TRBJ1-5; D is unresolved. CDR1 and CDR2 from the germline V gene are SNHLY and FYNNEI. This CDR3 contains 12 residues. Trimming removed 3 bases at V and 6 bases at J, with 6 bases between. The CDR3 reads CASSDPGQPQHF. In DNA, the CDR3 is TGTGCCAGCAGTGATCCGGGTCAGCCCCAGCATTTT.

The chain couples TRBV5-1 to TRBJ2-1; 12 bases fit TRBD2. J gave up 0 bases and V 0 bases, and 4 bases lay outside the gene matches. There are 18 residues in the CDR3. In germline, CDR1 is SGHRS, CDR2 YFSETQ. The CDR3 region is CASSLGLAGDLSYNEQFF. The CDR3 coding sequence is TGCGCCAGCAGCTTGGGACTAGCGGGAGATCTCTCCTACAATGAGCAGTTCTTC.

This clonotype appeared a few times. The chain links TRBV4-1 to TRBJ2-1; tentative D call: TRBD1 (5 bases). V was cut by 4 bases and J by 0 bases, with 10 bases left in between. This CDR3 region has 15 residues. The germline V gene encodes CDR1 MGHRA and CDR2 YSYEKL. DNA of the CDR3: TGCGCCAGCAGCCTCGGACACCCCTCCTACAATGAGCAGTTCTTC. This translates into CASSLGHPSYNEQFF.

The chain carries TRBV7-3 and TRBJ2-6, with D perhaps being TRBD1 or TRBD2 (6 bases each). This CDR3 has 15 amino acids. Between the trimmed V and J ends, which lost 9 bases and 2 bases, there was a span of 14 bases. Germline V lookup: CDR1 SGHTA, CDR2 FQGTGA. CDR3 protein: CASRSGGPGANVLTF. In nucleotides, the CDR3 is TGTGCCAGTAGGAGTGGGGGGCCTGGGGCCAACGTCCTGACTTTC.

This clonotype showed up just a few times. The rearrangement links TRBV13 to TRBJ2-3, with TRBD1 identical over 7 bases. This CDR3 has 14 residues. Germline CDR1 reads PRHDT; CDR2 reads FYEKMQ (reference sequence). Trimming at V came to 5 bases and at J to 3 bases, leaving 5 bases not matched to a gene. The CDR3, as DNA: TGTGCCAGCAGCCGACAGGGCGCGACAGATACGCAGTATTTT. Its protein is CASSRQGATDTQYF.

In its sample, this clonotype ranks as medium-sized. The chain has TRBV29-1 and TRBJ1-2; TRBD1 is a possible D gene (6 bases). CDR3 size: 13 residues. In germline, CDR1 is SQVTM, CDR2 ANQGSEA. The V end lost 7 bases, the J end lost 6 bases, and 18 bases lay between the germline ends. The CDR3 reads CSAGGGGWDGYTF. DNA of the CDR3: TGCAGCGCAGGAGGGGGGGGCTGGGATGGCTACACCTTC.

This clonotype was seen a handful of times. The chain couples TRBV13 to TRBJ1-1, with TRBD1 identical over 11 bases. V trimming: 4 bases; J trimming: 1 base; junction bases outside the gene matches: 8. This CDR3 has 17 amino acids. Per germline, CDR1 PRHDT and CDR2 FYEKMQ (reference sequence). CDR3 nucleotide sequence: TGTGCCAGCAGCTCCACCGGGACAGGGGGGAGGAACACTGAAGCTTTCTTT. This sequence encodes CASSSTGTGGRNTEAFF.

This clonotype was found a few times. The V call is TRBV20-1, the J call TRBJ2-3; D might be TRBD1 (7 bases). The CDR3 covers 14 residues. Germline V lookup: CDR1 DFQATT, CDR2 SNEGSKA (reference sequence). V lost 3 bases, J lost 3 bases, and 13 bases lay in between. CDR3 region: CSASGGTATDTQYF. The DNA of the CDR3 is TGCAGTGCTAGTGGGGGGACAGCGACAGATACGCAGTATTTT.

CDR3 DNA sequence: TGCGCCAGCAGTGGGGGCCGGGACAGATGGGCTTTCTTT. It encodes CASSGGRDRWAFF. The chain is built from TRBV10-2 and TRBJ1-1, with TRBD1 matching 7 bases. This CDR3 spans 13 amino acids. CDR1 WSHSY and CDR2 SAAADI come from the germline V gene. V shed 4 bases, J shed 11 bases, and the junction held 10 bases outside the gene matches.

V gene TRBV27 combines with J gene TRBJ2-1; D tentatively reads TRBD1 or TRBD2 (5 bases each). In germline, CDR1 is MNHEY, CDR2 SMNVEV (reference sequence). V was trimmed by 5 bases and J by 7 bases, leaving 15 bases between them. This CDR3 is 14 amino acids long. The CDR3 is CASSLLGERNEQFF. For the CDR3, the DNA is TGTGCCAGCAGTCTTCTGGGGGAGAGAAATGAGCAGTTCTTC.

This clonotype appeared a few times. The chain joins TRBV5-1 to TRBJ1-1; TRBD1 might be the D (5 bases). Deletions cut 6 bases from V and 1 base from J, with 16 bases between. The germline V gene has CDR1 SGHRS and CDR2 YFSETQ. The CDR3 loop spans 15 amino acids. In DNA form, the CDR3 reads TGCGCCAGCACCTACGGCGGGGGGAGGAACACTGAAGCTTTCTTT. Translation: CASTYGGGRNTEAFF. The full variable domain, in which reference TRBV5-1 and TRBJ1-1 provide the parts outside the CDR3, is KAGVTQTPRYLIKTRGQQVTLSCSPISGHRSVSWYQQTPGQGLQFLFEYFSETQRNKGNFPGRFSGRQFSNSRSEMNVSTLELGDSALYLCASTYGGGRNTEAFFGQGTRLTVV.

CDR3: CSVEGQAEETQYF. CDR3 coding DNA: TGCAGCGTTGAAGGGCAGGCTGAAGAGACCCAGTACTTC. The rearrangement links TRBV29-1 to TRBJ2-5; D remains unclear. Trimming stripped 1 base from V and 3 bases from J, with 9 bases between. Germline V gene sequence: CDR1 SQVTM, CDR2 ANQGSEA. The CDR3 is 13 residues long.

V and J are TRBV30 and TRBJ2-7; D not resolved. The CDR3 loop spans 12 amino acids. Germline-derived CDR1 and CDR2 are GTSNPN and SVGIG (reference sequence). V lost 5 bases and J 0 bases, leaving 8 bases between the germline ends. The DNA of the CDR3 is TGTGCCTGGGCAGCGAGCTCCTACGAGCAGTACTTC. It translates to CAWAASSYEQYF. Filled out from reference TRBV30 and TRBJ2-7, the complete variable domain reads SQTIHQWPATLVQPVGSPLSLECTVEGTSNPNLYWYRQAAGRGLQLLFYSVGIGQISSEVPQNLSASRPQDRQFILSSKKLLLSDSGFYLCAWAASSYEQYFGPGTRLTVT.